This section outlines one TCR beta chain sequence together with its context. Its antigen is as yet unknown. Sequencing was performed with immunoSEQ multiplex PCR; in TCRdb, only in-frame clones are kept and a portion is missing. The sample consists of about 73,000 clones, 80% to 95% of them appearing once. The CDR3 is 13 residues long. Trimming cost V 0 bases and J 14 bases, with 15 bases left between them. Germline V lookup: CDR1 SGDLS, CDR2 YYNGEE. This sample was taken from a study of OX40 agonist ivuxolimab in advanced cancers. Looking at the study overall: Three patients responded partially, comprising one with hepatocellular carcinoma and two with cutaneous melanoma. Overall study results and limits: More expanded clones were seen, on average, in CD8+ T cells than in CD4+. Expanded peripheral T cell antigen specificity was not determined.

On cycle 4 day 1 and cycle 7 day 1, as well as at baseline, blood was sampled. The chain couples TRBV9 to TRBJ2-1, with unresolved D. The sequence came from an adult with an advanced solid tumor such as melanoma, head and neck, liver or kidney cancer. This sample comprised CD4+ or CD8+ T cells sorted from blood, obtained in a trial of the OX40 agonist ivuxolimab. The CDR3 loop is CASSVAPKLRKFF. The CDR3 coding sequence is TGTGCCAGCAGCGTAGCCCCCAAACTACGAAAGTTCTTC.